This T cell receptor (beta chain) was observed in a study of blood T cell repertoires in COVID-19. The table came from immunoSEQ multiplex PCR; TCRdb's copy has only in-frame clones and leaves some out. The sample contains almost 500,000 clones, 88% of which appear only once. All recovered Cohort 3 donors got two negative PCRs, got clearance, or saw symptom resolution. The sample was PBMCs or T cells enriched from blood (not recorded which). This receptor was obtained from a woman in her fifties or sixties who had recovered from COVID-19.

The CDR3 DNA is TGTGCCAGCAGTGAATCAGGGAGGGAAGGCCAGCCCCAGCATTTT. Encoded protein: CASSESGREGQPQHF. The rearrangement uses TRBV25-1 and TRBJ1-5; maybe TRBD1 (5 bases). Trimming left V 1 base short and J 7 bases short, with 14 bases between. The germline V gene encodes CDR1 MGHDK and CDR2 SYGVNS. CDR3 size: 15 residues.